These 17 T cell receptor beta chains share one sample of origin, sequenced in a study of T cells in Graves' hyperthyroidism and ophthalmopathy (dated by TCRdb to between 2018 and 2021). Preparation of the library involved multiplex PCR. These reads were obtained on an Illumina HiSeq 2000. The TCR beta CDR3 regions were amplified from RNA transcripts. The first round of RT-PCR for the TCR CDR3 was performed with the HTBI primer set and the Qiagen OneStep RT-PCR kit. TCRdb passed the public sequencing reads through fastp at Q25 and MiXCR, retaining productive beta sequences. Each entry is one CDR3 protein sequence, shown with its most common DNA and genes. The sample table records around 360,000 distinct CDR3 sequences; 15% of these occur just once. In total, the top ten clones hold roughly 19% of the sample. The source material was blood. The receptors come from a woman aged 55-75 years with Graves' ophthalmopathy.

CDR3 loop: CASSVAGRDNNEQFF. CDR3 coding DNA: TGTGCCAGCAGCGTAGCGGGGCGGGACAACAATGAGCAGTTCTTC. This rearrangement joins TRBV9 to TRBJ2-1, with D perhaps matching TRBD1 or TRBD2 (6 bases each). The CDR3 covers 15 residues. Germline-derived CDR1 and CDR2 are SGDLS and YYNGEE. Trimming removed 0 bases at V and 5 bases at J, with 12 bases between.

This clonotype has more than one count but fewer than ten. This rearrangement joins TRBV20-1 to TRBJ1-4; 8 bases are shared with TRBD1. The germline gives CDR1 DFQATT, CDR2 SNEGSKA (reference sequence). The CDR3 is 14 residues long. V lost 5 bases and J lost 3; bases outside the gene matches: 5. CDR3 sequence reads: CSAPRQGSNEKLFF. The DNA for the CDR3 is TGCAGTGCTCCTAGACAGGGGTCTAATGAAAAACTGTTTTTT.

This clonotype occurred many times. The gene calls are TRBV5-1 and TRBJ2-7, with D perhaps matching TRBD1 (5 bases). This CDR3 is 12 amino acids long. V lost 0 bases to trimming and J lost 6 bases, with 7 bases between them. Germline V gene sequence: CDR1 SGHRS, CDR2 YFSETQ. CDR3 bases: TGCGCCAGCAGCTTGGAAGGGGCCGAGCAGTACTTC. It encodes CASSLEGAEQYF.

There are many counts of this clonotype. The V and J genes are TRBV7-9 and TRBJ1-1; the D is unclear. Germline V gene data show CDR1 as SEHNR and CDR2 as FQNEAQ (reference sequence). This CDR3 is built from 13 residues. V lost 1 base, J lost 0 bases, and 3 bases lay in between. CDR3 nucleotides: TGTGCCAGCAGCTTAGACCTGAACACTGAAGCTTTCTTT. This encodes CASSLDLNTEAFF. The full variable domain, its missing parts supplied by reference TRBV7-9 and TRBJ1-1, is DTGVSQNPRHKITKRGQNVTFRCDPISEHNRLYWYRQTLGQGPEFLTYFQNEAQLEKSRLLSDRFSAERPKGSFSTLEIQRTEQGDSAMYLCASSLDLNTEAFFGQGTRLTVV.

This chain uses TRBV28 with TRBJ2-2; D is ambiguous. Between the trimmed V and J ends, which lost 6 bases and 4 bases, there was a span of 12 bases. CDR1 is MDHEN and CDR2 is SYDVKM in the germline V gene. The CDR3 sequence is 14 residues long. The CDR3 bases are TGTGCCAGCAGACTTCACTGGGGCACCGGGGAGCTGTTTTTT. Translation: CASRLHWGTGELFF.

This chain connects TRBV29-1 to TRBJ2-2; no definite D call. This CDR3 comprises 13 residues. Germline V CDR1 and CDR2: SQVTM, ANQGSEA. V gave up 3 bases and J gave up 0 bases, with 5 bases separating them. The CDR3 loop reads CSVDETNTGELFF. The CDR3 coding sequence is TGCAGCGTTGATGAGACGAACACCGGGGAGCTGTTTTTT.

At least ten counts were recorded for this clonotype. The chain uses TRBV5-1 and TRBJ2-6, with D possibly matching TRBD1 (6 bases). The V and J ends lost 5 bases and 2 bases respectively, with 11 bases between them. Germline CDR1 is SGHRS and CDR2 is YFSETQ. The length of the CDR3 is 15 residues. Written as DNA, the CDR3 is TGCGCCAGCAGATTGAACAGGGCTGGGGCCAACGTCCTGACTTTC. This sequence encodes CASRLNRAGANVLTF.

Ten or more counts support this clonotype. This chain joins TRBV3-1 and TRBJ2-5; possible D gene TRBD2, 6 bases. V gave up 2 bases and J gave up 2 bases, with 12 bases separating them. Germline V gives CDR1 LGHDT, CDR2 YNNKEL (reference sequence). The CDR3 spans 15 residues. CDR3 sequence (DNA): TGTGCCAGCAGCCAACTGGCGGGACCACAAGAGACCCAGTACTTC. It is translated as CASSQLAGPQETQYF.

This clonotype was observed at least ten times. V and J are TRBV12-3 or TRBV12-4 and TRBJ2-7, with 7 bases that match TRBD1. There are 15 residues in the CDR3. V lost 5 bases, J lost 5 bases, and 12 bases stayed unmatched. The CDR3 loop reads CASSPNRQGRDEQYF. The CDR3 nucleotides are TGTGCCAGCAGTCCCAACCGACAGGGCCGCGACGAGCAGTACTTC.

This clonotype was observed at least ten times. This chain joins TRBV20-1 and TRBJ2-1; unclear D gene. V was pared by 6 bases and J by 4 bases, with 13 bases between. Germline V gene sequence: CDR1 DFQATT, CDR2 SNEGSKA (reference sequence). CDR3 length: 13 amino acids. As DNA, the CDR3 is TGCAGTGCCCAATATGGACGGTACAATGAGCAGTTCTTC. Protein product: CSAQYGRYNEQFF.

This clonotype has a handful of counts. The chain recombines TRBV19 with TRBJ2-2; 7 bases agree with TRBD2. Germline CDR1 reads LNHDA; CDR2 reads SQIVND (reference sequence). V lost 3 bases and J lost 2; bases outside the gene matches: 6. This CDR3 region has 16 residues. In DNA form, the CDR3 reads TGTGCCAGTAGTATCCCAGGACTAGTAAACACCGGGGAGCTGTTTTTT. The encoded protein is CASSIPGLVNTGELFF.

This clonotype was observed many times. V usage is TRBV5-1 and J usage is TRBJ1-2; D not certain. Between the trimmed V and J ends, which lost 4 bases and 5 bases, there was a span of 15 bases. The CDR3 covers 14 residues. Germline V gene lookup returns CDR1 SGHRS and CDR2 YFSETQ. The CDR3 DNA follows: TGCGCCAGCAGCCCAGGATCACAGAGATATGGCTACACCTTC. Translating gives CASSPGSQRYGYTF.

This clonotype was seen ten or more times. The chain has TRBV20-1 and TRBJ2-3; the D is unclear. The CDR3 loop spans 14 amino acids. V lost 1 base and J lost 0, with 8 bases in between. Per the germline V gene, CDR1 is DFQATT and CDR2 is SNEGSKA (reference sequence). This CDR3 reads CSARGKISTDTQYF. The CDR3, as DNA: TGCAGTGCTAGAGGGAAGATTAGCACAGATACGCAGTATTTT.

This clonotype has a count of ten or more. The J gene is TRBJ2-7, the V gene TRBV20-1, with TRBD2 matching over 15 bases. Germline values: CDR1 DFQATT, CDR2 SNEGSKA (reference sequence). V shed 7 bases, J shed 4 bases, and the junction held 2 bases outside the gene matches. The CDR3 is 13 amino acids. CDR3 DNA sequence: TGCAGTGGGACTAGCGGGAGGGAGTACGAGCAGTACTTC. It yields the protein CSGTSGREYEQYF.

The chain combines TRBV29-1 with TRBJ2-1, with 10 bases identical to TRBD1. Germline values: CDR1 SQVTM, CDR2 ANQGSEA. The CDR3 runs 16 residues. With V trimmed by 5 bases and J by 2 bases, 9 bases remained unmatched. CDR3 residues: CSVPDGQGGTYNEQFF. The CDR3 nucleotides read TGCAGCGTTCCCGACGGACAGGGGGGAACCTACAATGAGCAGTTCTTC.

This clonotype was recorded many times. J is TRBJ2-7 and V is TRBV3-1, with 10 nucleotides matching TRBD1. The CDR3 covers 15 residues. From germline, CDR1 is LGHDT and CDR2 YNNKEL (reference sequence). The J segment lost 4 bases and the V segment lost 1 base, leaving 4 bases of the junction unmatched. The CDR3 reads CASSQATGGRYEQYF. CDR3 bases: TGTGCCAGCAGCCAAGCGACAGGGGGCAGGTACGAGCAGTACTTC.

This clonotype was counted between two and nine times. The chain has TRBV6-2 or TRBV6-3 and TRBJ1-5, with 7 positions matching TRBD1. V shed 2 bases and J 6 bases; nucleotides not matched to a gene: 10. This CDR3 is built from 16 residues. CDR1 and CDR2 (germline): MNHEY, SVGEGT. Here the CDR3 reads CASSYASVTGSQPQHF. CDR3 DNA: TGTGCCAGCAGTTACGCGTCGGTGACAGGGAGTCAGCCCCAGCATTTT.